The source of this T cell receptor beta chain is a study of OX40 agonist ivuxolimab in advanced cancers. Concerning this clone itself: The antigen remains undetermined.

The ends were cut back, 2 bases at V and 3 bases at J, with 14 bases in the middle. The CDR3 runs to 15 residues. CDR1 MNHEY and CDR2 SVGAGI come from the germline V gene. Study results and caveats: Undetermined was the antigen specificity of the expanded peripheral T cells.

Using immunoSEQ multiplex PCR, the repertoire was profiled, and TCRdb retains in-frame clones only, with some absent. The profile shows 65,000 to 80,000 clones, 85% of them singletons. This clonotype was obtained from an adult with an advanced solid tumor such as melanoma, head and neck, liver or kidney cancer. This rearrangement joins TRBV6-5 to TRBJ2-7; TRBD1 might be the D (6 bases). The sample was CD4+ or CD8+ T cells sorted from blood, taken in a trial of the OX40 agonist ivuxolimab. The CDR3 is CASSYRLQGFYEQYF. The DNA for the CDR3 is TGTGCCAGCAGTTACAGGTTACAGGGTTTCTACGAGCAGTACTTC.